Below, 30 T cell receptor beta chains from the same sample are listed, as sequenced in a study of T-cell reconstitution after alpha-beta-depleted transplantation in children. Unique molecular identifiers were incorporated into the prepared TCRbeta library. MiXCR, applied by TCRdb to the PCR reads, yields one record per CDR3 protein. Here the sample spans hundreds of thousands of distinct CDR3 sequences, roughly 17% being singletons. Sequencing used PBMCs from the stem cell graft donor, obtained from the stem cell graft. The receptors derive from a human donor who donated a stem cell graft to a child with acute myeloid leukemia.

This clonotype showed up just a few times. The chain is built from TRBV28 and TRBJ1-5, with D uncertain. CDR1 is MDHEN and CDR2 is SYDVKM in the germline V gene. The CDR3 contains 13 residues. V was cut by 6 bases and J by 4 bases, with 10 bases left in between. This chain's CDR3 is CASSLPPNQPQHF. CDR3 in DNA: TGTGCCAGCAGCCTTCCCCCAAATCAGCCCCAGCATTTT. Supplemented by reference TRBV28 and TRBJ1-5, the full variable domain reads DVKVTQSSRYLVKRTGEKVFLECVQDMDHENMFWYRQDPGLGLRLIYFSYDVKMKEKGDIPEGYSVSREKKERFSLILESASTNQTSMYLCASSLPPNQPQHFGDGTRLSIL.

The rearrangement links TRBV20-1 to TRBJ2-1, with D possibly TRBD2 on 5 matching bases. The CDR3 is made up of 15 amino acids. The V and J ends lost 3 bases and 2 bases respectively, with 14 bases between them. Germline V gives CDR1 DFQATT, CDR2 SNEGSKA (reference sequence). The CDR3 coding sequence is TGCAGTGCTAGTCCTTTAGCAGCGGCCTACAATGAGCAGTTCTTC. This sequence encodes CSASPLAAAYNEQFF.

This rearrangement joins TRBV6-1 to TRBJ2-7; no reliable D call. The germline V gene encodes CDR1 MNHNS and CDR2 SASEGT. This CDR3 contains 13 residues. Trimming took 7 bases from V and 5 from J, leaving 15 bases between them. The CDR3: CASNDGGENEQYV. The CDR3 nucleotides read TGTGCCAGCAACGACGGTGGAGAGAACGAGCAGTACGTC.

This clonotype appeared a few times. V gene TRBV5-1 combines with J gene TRBJ1-1, with D tentatively TRBD1 (6 bases). Between the trimmed V and J ends, which lost 4 bases and 5 bases, there was a span of 18 bases. CDR1 and CDR2 (germline): SGHRS, YFSETQ. The CDR3 is 15 residues long. CDR3 nucleotides: TGCGCCAGCAGCACCACACAGACAGGATCGACTGAAGCTTTCTTT. It translates to CASSTTQTGSTEAFF. Combining the CDR3 with reference TRBV5-1 and TRBJ1-1 gives the whole variable domain KAGVTQTPRYLIKTRGQQVTLSCSPISGHRSVSWYQQTPGQGLQFLFEYFSETQRNKGNFPGRFSGRQFSNSRSEMNVSTLELGDSALYLCASSTTQTGSTEAFFGQGTRLTVV.

This clonotype was found many times. The chain recombines TRBV20-1 with TRBJ2-1, with 8 nucleotides matching TRBD1. V dropped 4 bases and J dropped 8; count of bases not matched to a gene: 13. The CDR3 length is 15 residues. Germline V gives CDR1 DFQATT, CDR2 SNEGSKA (reference sequence). CDR3 protein: CSATLFRGLKDEQFF. CDR3 sequence (DNA): TGCAGTGCTACCCTTTTCAGGGGGCTCAAGGATGAGCAGTTCTTC.

The rearrangement uses TRBV4-1 and TRBJ2-1; D uncertain. The CDR3 totals 16 residues. Germline assignment: CDR1 MGHRA and CDR2 YSYEKL. V lost 0 bases and J 9 bases, leaving 18 bases between the germline ends. CDR3 amino acids: CASSQDPPLELGEQFF. The CDR3 bases are TGCGCCAGCAGCCAAGACCCTCCTCTAGAGTTAGGTGAGCAGTTCTTC.

The table lists this clonotype with many counts. The chain links TRBV5-5 to TRBJ2-7, with D possibly TRBD2 on 6 matching bases. The CDR3 length is 18 residues. Germline V gene sequence: CDR1 SGHKS, CDR2 YYEKEE (reference sequence). Trimming cost V 0 bases and J 3 bases, with 22 bases left between them. The CDR3 coding sequence is TGTGCCAGCAGCTTGGGGATAGGGGAGGTTTCCCACTACTACGAGCAGTACGTC. It specifies CASSLGIGEVSHYYEQYV.

The chain joins TRBV20-1 to TRBJ2-7; no clear D. Deletions cut 3 bases from V and 0 bases from J, with 9 bases between. The CDR3 runs 13 residues. Germline V CDR1 and CDR2: DFQATT, SNEGSKA (reference sequence). The DNA of the CDR3 is TGCAGTGCTAGGCCGAAAAGCTCCTACGAGCAGTACGTC. Its protein product is CSARPKSSYEQYV.

This clonotype appeared many times. The chain recombines TRBV20-1 with TRBJ1-1; the D is unclear. The V end lost 6 bases, the J end lost 0 bases, and 17 bases lay between the germline ends. The CDR3 runs 15 residues. The germline V gene encodes CDR1 DFQATT and CDR2 SNEGSKA (reference sequence). DNA of the CDR3: TGCAGTGCCCCAAAACGCGGGGTAATGAACACTGAAGCTTTCTTT. Protein: CSAPKRGVMNTEAFF.

This rearrangement joins TRBV20-1 to TRBJ2-6; possibly TRBD2 for D (6 bases). The CDR3 has 16 residues. CDR1 DFQATT and CDR2 SNEGSKA come from the germline V gene (reference sequence). With 0 bases removed from V and 1 base from J, the gap between germline ends came to 10 bases. CDR3: CSAREEGRSGANVLTF. CDR3 bases: TGCAGTGCTAGAGAGGAGGGGAGATCTGGGGCCAACGTCCTGACTTTC.

The table lists this clonotype with many counts. The V and J genes are TRBV7-9 and TRBJ1-1, with a possible D match to TRBD1 (6 bases). V lost 1 base and J 1 base, leaving 10 bases between the germline ends. This CDR3 region has 15 residues. Germline assignment: CDR1 SEHNR and CDR2 FQNEAQ (reference sequence). This chain's CDR3 is CASSLGSGANTEAFF. CDR3 DNA: TGTGCCAGCAGCTTAGGGTCGGGGGCGAACACTGAAGCTTTCTTT. The whole variable domain, filled in from reference TRBV7-9 and TRBJ1-1, reads DTGVSQNPRHKITKRGQNVTFRCDPISEHNRLYWYRQTLGQGPEFLTYFQNEAQLEKSRLLSDRFSAERPKGSFSTLEIQRTEQGDSAMYLCASSLGSGANTEAFFGQGTRLTVV.

The chain couples TRBV12-3 or TRBV12-4 to TRBJ2-6; 8 bases fit TRBD1. This CDR3 has 17 amino acids. V lost 7 bases to trimming and J lost 3 bases; unmatched junction nucleotides: 11. CDR3 sequence reads: CASNSGTGYGGANVLTF. The DNA of the CDR3 is TGTGCCAGCAATTCGGGGACAGGTTACGGTGGGGCCAACGTCCTGACTTTC.

This clonotype appeared many times. This chain connects TRBV29-1 to TRBJ2-1; D not resolved. The germline V gene has CDR1 SQVTM and CDR2 ANQGSEA. This CDR3 has 11 amino acids. With 4 bases removed from V and 10 bases from J, the gap between germline ends came to 11 bases. In nucleotides, the CDR3 is TGCAGCGTTGGGAGATTCGACGAGCAGTTCTTC. Translation gives CSVGRFDEQFF.

This clonotype was detected ten times or more. This sequence joins TRBV5-1 and TRBJ2-5; 9 positions match TRBD1. V lost 0 bases, J lost 3 bases, and 9 bases stayed unmatched. In germline, CDR1 is SGHRS, CDR2 YFSETQ. The CDR3 covers 17 residues. In DNA, the CDR3 is TGCGCCAGCAGCTTGGCCCAAGGGGACAGGGCTAAAGAGACCCAGTACTTC. It specifies CASSLAQGDRAKETQYF.

At least ten counts were recorded for this clonotype. The chain combines TRBV10-2 with TRBJ2-1, with 15 bases aligning to TRBD2. The CDR3 has 17 amino acids. V lost 6 bases, J lost 2 bases, and 5 bases stayed unmatched. Germline V gene lookup returns CDR1 WSHSY and CDR2 SAAADI. CDR3 sequence reads: CASSSGLAGGPYNEQFF. The CDR3 bases are TGCGCCAGCAGCTCGGGACTAGCGGGGGGACCCTACAATGAGCAGTTCTTC.

This clonotype was seen a handful of times. The V gene is TRBV20-1, the J gene TRBJ1-2, with D unclear. Trimming took off 6 bases at V and 1 base at J, with 6 bases between the two ends. Germline V gene data show CDR1 as DFQATT and CDR2 as SNEGSKA (reference sequence). There are 11 residues in the CDR3. The DNA of the CDR3 is TGCAGTGCAGTAGATAACTATGGCTACACCTTC. It yields the protein CSAVDNYGYTF.

This clonotype was seen more than once but under ten times. V is TRBV29-1 and J is TRBJ2-3; the match to TRBD2 covers 10 bases. This CDR3 is built from 15 residues. Unmatched junction bases numbered 5, after V lost 4 bases and J lost 1 base. Germline CDR1 and CDR2: SQVTM and ANQGSEA. DNA of the CDR3: TGCAGCGTTGGAGCGGGGGGGCGGGGCACAGATACGCAGTATTTT. It translates to CSVGAGGRGTDTQYF.

The CDR3 sequence is CASSPRASTDTQYF. In DNA form, the CDR3 reads TGTGCCAGCTCTCCGAGGGCTAGCACAGATACGCAGTATTTT. The rearrangement links TRBV18 to TRBJ2-3, with D perhaps TRBD2 (5 bases). Trimming removed 6 bases at V and 0 bases at J, with 10 bases between. CDR1 and CDR2 (germline): KGHSH, LQKENI. This CDR3 has 14 amino acids.

The sample holds a few counts of this clonotype. The V call is TRBV7-8, the J call TRBJ1-1; TRBD1 might be the D (6 bases). The V gene lost 6 bases and the J gene lost 5 bases, with 13 bases spanning the gap. Germline V gene data show CDR1 as SGHVS and CDR2 as FQNEAQ. This CDR3 is 13 amino acids long. CDR3 DNA: TGTGCCAGCAGTCCTTTTACAGGGACTGAAGCTTTCTTT. Residues: CASSPFTGTEAFF.

Points on this clonotype: One end of the junction does not line up with germline, which may come from a read error. The V call is TRBV27, the J call TRBJ2-7, with a tentative D call TRBD1 (6 bases). Germline CDR1 reads MNHEY; CDR2 reads SMNVEV (reference sequence). The CDR3 has 15 residues. The CDR3 region is CASSSPGDPSYEQYF. The CDR3 bases are TGTGCCAGCAGTTCCCCAGGGGATCCATCCTATGAGCAGTACTTC.

This clonotype was counted ten times or more. The chain recombines TRBV27 with TRBJ2-5, with D unclear. The CDR3 extends over 13 amino acids. Germline values: CDR1 MNHEY, CDR2 SMNVEV (reference sequence). V was clipped by 2 bases and J by 0 bases, with 4 bases between them. In DNA, the CDR3 is TGTGCCAGCAGTTTAGAGTACCAAGAGACCCAGTACTTC. This translates into CASSLEYQETQYF.

This clonotype appeared many times. The chain joins TRBV15 to TRBJ1-2; D remains unclear. Germline V gene lookup returns CDR1 LNHNV and CDR2 YYDKDF (reference sequence). V gave up 5 bases and J gave up 4 bases, with 11 bases separating them. CDR3 length equals 13 residues. The DNA of the CDR3 is TGTGCCACCAGCTCCCGGTCCGGCTATGGCTACACCTTC. Translation gives CATSSRSGYGYTF.

J is TRBJ2-5 and V is TRBV5-6; no firm D call. From germline, CDR1 is SGHDT and CDR2 YYEEEE. The CDR3 has 14 residues. The germline V and J ends were trimmed by 5 bases and 5 bases, with 16 bases remaining between them. CDR3 residues: CASSLQAFRETQYF. The CDR3 bases are TGTGCCAGCAGTCTTCAAGCGTTCCGGGAGACCCAGTACTTC.

This clonotype was detected only a few times. The chain carries TRBV7-2 and TRBJ2-2; 10 bases are a match to TRBD1. Looked up from germline, CDR1 is SGHTA and CDR2 is FQGNSA. The CDR3 has 14 amino acids. J lost 7 bases, V lost 4 bases, and 3 bases had no gene match. The CDR3 reads CASSSGTGVGELFF. The CDR3 DNA is TGTGCCAGCAGCTCCGGGACAGGGGTCGGGGAGCTGTTTTTT. Based on the CDR3 plus reference TRBV7-2 and TRBJ2-2, the full variable domain is GAGVSQSPSNKVTEKGKDVELRCDPISGHTALYWYRQSLGQGLEFLIYFQGNSAPDKSGLPSDRFSAERTGGSVSTLTIQRTQQEDSAVYLCASSSGTGVGELFFGEGSRLTVL.

This clonotype was counted many times. This chain connects TRBV20-1 to TRBJ2-1; TRBD1 agrees at 8 bases. CDR3 length: 15 amino acids. The V and J ends lost 3 bases and 4 bases, in that order; junction bases with no gene match: 8. The germline V gene encodes CDR1 DFQATT and CDR2 SNEGSKA (reference sequence). The CDR3 spells CSARAAGGQYNEQFF. CDR3 nucleotide sequence: TGCAGTGCTAGGGCGGCAGGGGGCCAATACAATGAGCAGTTCTTC.

This clonotype occurred many times. The V gene is TRBV15, the J gene TRBJ2-7, with TRBD1 identical over 8 bases. CDR1 is LNHNV and CDR2 is YYDKDF in the germline V gene (reference sequence). The V gene end was trimmed by 0 bases and the J gene end by 3 bases; junction bases not matched to a gene: 7. This CDR3 region has 16 residues. The CDR3 here is CATSRESRTGLYEQYF. The CDR3 DNA follows: TGTGCCACCAGCAGAGAATCGCGGACAGGGCTCTACGAGCAGTACTTC.

This clonotype was detected only a few times. The V gene is TRBV4-3, the J gene TRBJ2-7, with D perhaps assigned TRBD1 or TRBD2 (5 bases each). Germline V gene lookup returns CDR1 LGHNA and CDR2 YSLEER. The V gene lost 4 bases and the J gene lost 6 bases, with 16 bases spanning the gap. The CDR3 loop spans 14 amino acids. Here the CDR3 DNA reads TGCGCCAGCAGCCTGGTGGGGGTAGCCGGCGAGCAGTACTTC. Amino acids: CASSLVGVAGEQYF.

This clonotype was seen many times. The rearrangement joins TRBV7-2 to TRBJ1-5; D unresolved. The CDR3 is 16 residues long. Germline loops: CDR1 SGHTA, CDR2 FQGNSA. V was clipped by 2 bases and J by 4 bases, with 15 bases between them. The DNA of the CDR3 is TGTGCCAGCAGCTTACGTCCGAAGCTAGAAAATCAGCCCCAGCATTTT. It is translated as CASSLRPKLENQPQHF. Full variable domain (missing parts from reference TRBV7-2 and TRBJ1-5): GAGVSQSPSNKVTEKGKDVELRCDPISGHTALYWYRQSLGQGLEFLIYFQGNSAPDKSGLPSDRFSAERTGGSVSTLTIQRTQQEDSAVYLCASSLRPKLENQPQHFGDGTRLSIL.

This CDR3 is CSARDQGGASTGELFF. CDR3 bases: TGCAGTGCTAGAGACCAGGGGGGTGCGAGCACCGGGGAGCTGTTTTTT. The chain recombines TRBV20-1 with TRBJ2-2; possibly TRBD1 for D (7 bases). CDR3 length: 16 residues. V lost 0 bases, J lost 4 bases, and 15 bases lay in between. Germline V CDR1 and CDR2: DFQATT, SNEGSKA (reference sequence).

This clonotype appeared many times. J is TRBJ1-2 and V is TRBV20-1; D is possibly TRBD1 (6 bases). The CDR3 sequence is 16 residues long. Trimming took 0 bases from V and 0 from J, leaving 14 bases between them. Germline V gives CDR1 DFQATT, CDR2 SNEGSKA (reference sequence). The DNA for the CDR3 is TGCAGTGCTAGAGATTCCCGGACAGCCTCTAACTATGGCTACACCTTC. Its protein product is CSARDSRTASNYGYTF.